Listed below are T cell receptor beta chains from one sample, sequenced in a study of blood T cell repertoires in COVID-19. Measured with immunoSEQ multiplex PCR; TCRdb has only the in-frame clones, and not every one. In the table there are 400,000 to 500,000 clones, more than 70% of which are singletons. What was sequenced was PBMCs or T cells enriched from blood (not recorded which). The origin of the receptors is a woman aged 18-29 years who had been exposed to COVID-19. CDR3s include the opening cysteine and the closing phenylalanine or tryptophan. A D gene is named only where the DNA matches it firmly. A row's size may be missing; if present it is once, few, many or a size class.

v_call	j_call	d_call	clone_size	cdr3_aa	cdr3_nt
TRBV5-6	TRBJ1-5	.	.	CASSSQFNSNQPQHF	TGTGCCAGCAGCTCGCAGTTCAATAGCAATCAGCCCCAGCATTTT
TRBV28	TRBJ2-1	TRBD2	once	CASSSQTSGSTDEQFF	TGTGCCAGCAGTTCGCAGACTAGCGGGAGTACGGATGAGCAGTTCTTC
TRBV7-2	TRBJ2-7	TRBD1	once	CASSRPGQGYEQYF	TGTGCCAGCAGCCGGCCGGGACAGGGCTACGAGCAGTACTTC
TRBV28	TRBJ2-7	.	.	CASSSPRGDYEQYF	TGTGCCAGCAGTAGTCCCAGGGGGGACTACGAGCAGTACTTC
TRBV29-1	TRBJ1-4	.	.	CSVETPQGILFF	TGCAGCGTTGAAACCCCCCAGGGTATTTTGTTTTTT
TRBV2	TRBJ2-7	.	.	CASTRRESSYEQYF	TGTGCCAGCACCCGACGGGAGAGTAGCTACGAGCAGTACTTC
TRBV5-1	TRBJ2-6	.	once	CASSLGQTGANVLTF	TGCGCCAGCAGCTTAGGACAGACCGGGGCCAACGTCCTGACTTTC
TRBV11-2	TRBJ1-1	TRBD1	.	CASSSPTYRDRANTEAFF	TGTGCCAGCAGTTCACCGACATACCGGGACAGGGCGAACACTGAAGCTTTCTTT
TRBV2	TRBJ2-2	TRBD2	.	CASSEIAGTATGELFF	TGTGCCAGCAGTGAGATAGCGGGGACGGCCACCGGGGAGCTGTTTTTT
TRBV5-1	TRBJ1-2	TRBD1	.	CASSQTGEGRRGYTF	TGCGCCAGCAGCCAGACAGGGGAAGGCCGGCGGGGCTACACCTTC
TRBV27	TRBJ2-7	TRBD1	.	CASRVAAGGLYEQYF	TGTGCCAGCAGAGTTGCGGCAGGGGGTCTCTACGAGCAGTACTTC
TRBV10-1	TRBJ2-7	TRBD1	.	CASSWQGAYEQYF	TGCGCCAGCAGCTGGCAGGGGGCATACGAGCAGTACTTC
TRBV13	TRBJ1-1	.	.	CASSPAGTRVNTEAFF	TGTGCCAGCAGCCCTGCCGGGACAAGAGTGAACACTGAAGCTTTCTTT
TRBV9	TRBJ1-3	.	.	CASSVDPQSSGNTIYF	TGTGCCAGCAGCGTAGATCCACAGAGCTCTGGAAACACCATATATTTT
TRBV3-1/TRBV3-2	TRBJ2-7	TRBD2	once	CASSPTSGSWQYF	TGTGCCAGCAGCCCGACTAGCGGGAGTTGGCAGTACTTC
TRBV5-4	TRBJ1-3	.	.	CASSQNSGNTIYF	TGTGCCAGCAGCCAGAACTCTGGAAACACCATATATTTT
TRBV6-5	TRBJ1-3	.	.	CASSGDTDGNTIYF	TGTGCCAGCAGCGGGGACACCGATGGAAACACCATATATTTT
TRBV3-1/TRBV3-2	TRBJ1-3	TRBD1	.	CASGTGSSGNTIYF	TGTGCCAGTGGGACAGGGTCCTCTGGAAACACCATATATTTT
TRBV20-1	TRBJ2-5	.	.	CSASGGGERGETQYF	TGCAGTGCTAGTGGAGGCGGAGAACGTGGGGAGACCCAGTACTTC
TRBV5-6	TRBJ2-7	.	.	CASSSGTASYEQYF	TGTGCCAGCAGCTCAGGGACTGCTTCCTACGAGCAGTACTTC
TRBV10-3	TRBJ2-1	.	.	CAIQGLGNEQFF	TGTGCCATCCAGGGACTCGGCAATGAGCAGTTCTTC
TRBV5-4	TRBJ1-2	.	.	CASRPTPGGGYGYTF	TGTGCCAGCAGACCGACCCCCGGTGGCGGCTATGGCTACACCTTC
TRBV28	TRBJ1-2	TRBD1	.	CASNHPQGQGSTF	TGTGCCAGCAATCACCCTCAAGGACAGGGTAGTACCTTC
TRBV7-2	TRBJ2-3	TRBD2	few	CASSLGASGNWDTQYF	TGTGCCAGCAGCTTAGGGGCTAGCGGGAACTGGGATACGCAGTATTTT
TRBV7-2	TRBJ2-5	TRBD1	.	CASSPPGRRGRETQYF	TGTGCCAGCAGCCCCCCAGGTCGCAGGGGGCGAGAGACCCAGTACTTC
TRBV5-1	TRBJ2-2	TRBD1	many	CASYDRDFTGELFF	TGCGCCAGCTACGACAGGGATTTCACCGGGGAGCTGTTTTTT
TRBV11-3	TRBJ2-3	TRBD2	.	CASSFLRDSGSPDTQYF	TGTGCCAGCAGCTTCCTCCGTGATAGCGGGTCCCCAGATACGCAGTATTTT
TRBV30	TRBJ1-6	.	few	CAWSVGTSNSPLHF	TGTGCCTGGAGTGTGGGGACTTCGAATTCACCCCTCCACTTT